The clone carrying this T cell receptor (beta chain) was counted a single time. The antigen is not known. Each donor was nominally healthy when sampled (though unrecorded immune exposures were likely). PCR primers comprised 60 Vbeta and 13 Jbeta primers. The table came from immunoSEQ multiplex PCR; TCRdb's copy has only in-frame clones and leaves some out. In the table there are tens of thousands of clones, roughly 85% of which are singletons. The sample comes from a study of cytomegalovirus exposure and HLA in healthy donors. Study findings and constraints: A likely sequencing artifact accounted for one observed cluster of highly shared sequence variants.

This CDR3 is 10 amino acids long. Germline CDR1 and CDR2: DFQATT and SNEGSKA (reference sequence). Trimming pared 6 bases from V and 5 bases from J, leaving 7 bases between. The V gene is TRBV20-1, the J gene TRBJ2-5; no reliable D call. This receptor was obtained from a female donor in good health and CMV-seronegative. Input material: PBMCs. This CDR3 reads CSADRETQYF. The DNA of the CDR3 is TGCAGTGCCGATCGGGAGACCCAGTACTTC.